Below are 3 T cell receptor beta chains sequenced from a single sample in a study of control samples from healthy donors and cancer patients. The method was immunoSEQ multiplex PCR; TCRdb's version includes in-frame clones alone and lacks a portion of them. The data contain about 94,000 clones, around nine tenths of them singletons. Sequenced material: blood. These receptors all stem from a woman younger than 35 in good health.

The count of this clone is one. V is TRBV24-1 and J is TRBJ2-2; D possibly matches TRBD1 or TRBD2 (5 bases each). This CDR3 region has 14 residues. Germline values: CDR1 KGHDR, CDR2 SFDVKD. V was pared by 4 bases and J by 4 bases, with 9 bases between. CDR3 region: CATSDPRGTGELFF. In DNA form, the CDR3 reads TGTGCCACCAGTGACCCGAGGGGCACCGGGGAGCTGTTTTTT.

The chain is built from TRBV18 and TRBJ2-5; D not resolved. The CDR3 contains 12 residues. CDR1 and CDR2 (germline): KGHSH, LQKENI. Trimming shortened V by 5 bases and J by 3 bases, and 7 bases separated the two germline ends. The CDR3 DNA reads TGTGCCAGCTCAGATTCTGAAGAGACCCAGTACTTC. It translates to CASSDSEETQYF.

The V and J genes are TRBV5-1 and TRBJ2-2; a possible D gene is TRBD1 (5 bases). The CDR3 spans 14 residues. CDR1 is SGHRS, CDR2 YFSETQ, per germline. V was shortened by 4 bases and J by 4 bases, with 11 bases between the two germline ends. The CDR3 nucleotides read TGCGCCAGCAGCCCTATGGGGCGCACCGGGGAGCTGTTTTTT. Translating gives CASSPMGRTGELFF.